This note documents a single TCR beta chain sequence. The antigen remains undetermined. Trimming removed 6 bases from V and 13 bases from J; junction bases left unmatched: 15. The CDR3 sequence is 13 residues long. Germline assignment: CDR1 DFQATT and CDR2 SNEGSKA (reference sequence). With template switching, a universal primer site was added, and the cDNA carried unique molecular identifiers. TCRdb redid the calling of the 5' RACE reads with MiXCR, one entry per CDR3 protein. There are 1.5 million to 2 million distinct CDR3 sequences in the sample; around 29% occur only once, and around 0.3% lies in the top ten. This record comes from a study of identical twins. Overall study findings and caveats: Within twin pairs, the out-of-frame alpha sequences they shared showed excess low generation probability. In drawing conclusions, the study used cross-sectional statistical analysis and did not follow the same donors. Zero-insertion analyses could be partly confounded by invariant MAIT and iNKT cells.

The chain carries TRBV20-1 and TRBJ2-4; 7 positions agree with TRBD2. What was sequenced was cord blood. This TCR derives from a newborn girl in good health. The CDR3 loop reads CSAQSGADNEQYF. The CDR3 bases are TGCAGTGCCCAGAGCGGGGCAGACAATGAGCAGTACTTC.